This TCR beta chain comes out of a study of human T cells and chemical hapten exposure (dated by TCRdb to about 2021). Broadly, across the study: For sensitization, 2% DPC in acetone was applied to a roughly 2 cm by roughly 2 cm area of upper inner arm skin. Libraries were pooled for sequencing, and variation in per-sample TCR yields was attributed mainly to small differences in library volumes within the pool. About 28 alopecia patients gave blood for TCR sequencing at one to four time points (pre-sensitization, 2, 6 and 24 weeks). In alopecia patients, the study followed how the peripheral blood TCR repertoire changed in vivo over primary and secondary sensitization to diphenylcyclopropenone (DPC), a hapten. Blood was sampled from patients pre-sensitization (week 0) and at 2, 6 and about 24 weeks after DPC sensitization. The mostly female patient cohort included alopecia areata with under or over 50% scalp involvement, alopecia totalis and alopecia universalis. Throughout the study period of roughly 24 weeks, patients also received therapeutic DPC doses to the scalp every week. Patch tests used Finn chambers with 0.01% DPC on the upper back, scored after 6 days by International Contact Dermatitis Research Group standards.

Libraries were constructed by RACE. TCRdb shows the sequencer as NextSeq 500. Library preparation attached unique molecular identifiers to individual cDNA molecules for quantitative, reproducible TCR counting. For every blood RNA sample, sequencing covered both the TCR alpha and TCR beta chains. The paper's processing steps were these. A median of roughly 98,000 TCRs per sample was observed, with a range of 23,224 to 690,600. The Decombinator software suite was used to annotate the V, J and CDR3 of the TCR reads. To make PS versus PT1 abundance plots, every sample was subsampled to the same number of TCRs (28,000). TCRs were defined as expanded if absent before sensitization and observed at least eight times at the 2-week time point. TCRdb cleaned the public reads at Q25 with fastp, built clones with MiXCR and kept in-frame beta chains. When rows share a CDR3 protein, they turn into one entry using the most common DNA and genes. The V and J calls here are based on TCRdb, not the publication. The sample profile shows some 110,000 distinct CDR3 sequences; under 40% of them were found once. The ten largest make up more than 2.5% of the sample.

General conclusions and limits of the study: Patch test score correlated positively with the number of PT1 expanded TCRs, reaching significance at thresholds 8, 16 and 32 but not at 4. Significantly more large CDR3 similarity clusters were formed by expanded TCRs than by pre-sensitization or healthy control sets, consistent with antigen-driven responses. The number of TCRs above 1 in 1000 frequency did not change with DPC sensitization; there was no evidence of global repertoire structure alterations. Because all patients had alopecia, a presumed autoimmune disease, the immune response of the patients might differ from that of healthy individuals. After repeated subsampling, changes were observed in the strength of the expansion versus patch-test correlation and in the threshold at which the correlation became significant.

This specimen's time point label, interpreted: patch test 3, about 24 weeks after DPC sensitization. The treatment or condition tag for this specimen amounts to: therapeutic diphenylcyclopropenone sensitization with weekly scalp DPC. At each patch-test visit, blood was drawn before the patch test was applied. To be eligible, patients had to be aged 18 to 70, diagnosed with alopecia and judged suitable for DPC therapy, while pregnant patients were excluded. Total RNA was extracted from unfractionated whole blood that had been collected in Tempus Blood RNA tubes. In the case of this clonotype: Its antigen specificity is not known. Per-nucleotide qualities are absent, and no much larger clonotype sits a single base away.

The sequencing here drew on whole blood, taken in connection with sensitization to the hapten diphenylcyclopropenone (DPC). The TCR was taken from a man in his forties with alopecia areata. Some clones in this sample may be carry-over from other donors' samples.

The DNA sequence follows: TGTGCCAGCAGACTTCGCTCCTACGAGCAGTACTTC. This sequence encodes CASRLRSYEQYF. Recombination connected TRBV6-2 or TRBV6-3 to TRBJ2-7; there is no confident call for the D gene. Spanning cysteine to phenylalanine, the CDR3 consists of 12 amino acids. CDR3 DNA only is kept here, 36 bases in frame from base 1. Reading the germline V gene gives CDR1 MNHEY and CDR2 SVGEGT. V lost 6 bases and J lost 0 bases; the stretch between them is 6 bases long.